The T cell receptor (beta chain) under discussion was sequenced for a study of cytomegalovirus exposure and HLA in healthy donors. The CDR3 is 16 amino acids. Deletions cut 4 bases from V and 0 bases from J, with 13 bases between. Germline assignment: CDR1 MNHNY and CDR2 SVGAGI (reference sequence). Using immunoSEQ multiplex PCR, the repertoire was profiled, and TCRdb retains in-frame clones only, with some absent. The table shows 65,000 or so clones, with around 96% occurring only once. The sequence was collected from a man between 18 and 29 years old in good health and CMV-seropositive. The chain combines TRBV6-6 with TRBJ1-5, with D hard to call. The specimen was PBMCs. DNA of the CDR3: TGTGCCAGCAGTTCTACGACACGCTATAGCAATCAGCCCCAGCATTTT. Translating gives CASSSTTRYSNQPQHF.